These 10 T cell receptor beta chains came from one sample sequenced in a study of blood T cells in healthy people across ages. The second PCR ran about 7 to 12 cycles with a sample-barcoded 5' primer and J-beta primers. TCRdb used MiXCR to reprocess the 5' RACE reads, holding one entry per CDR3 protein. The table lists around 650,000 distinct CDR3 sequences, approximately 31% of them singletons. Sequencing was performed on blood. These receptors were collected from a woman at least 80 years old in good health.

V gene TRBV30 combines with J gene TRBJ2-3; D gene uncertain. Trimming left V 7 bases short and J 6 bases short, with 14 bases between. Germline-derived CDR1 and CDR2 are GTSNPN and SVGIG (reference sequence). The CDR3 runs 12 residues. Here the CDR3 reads CASVLGVDTQYF. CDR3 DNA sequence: TGTGCCTCGGTACTTGGGGTTGATACGCAGTATTTT. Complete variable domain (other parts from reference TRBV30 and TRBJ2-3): SQTIHQWPATLVQPVGSPLSLECTVEGTSNPNLYWYRQAAGRGLQLLFYSVGIGQISSEVPQNLSASRPQDRQFILSSKKLLLSDSGFYLCASVLGVDTQYFGPGTRLTVL.

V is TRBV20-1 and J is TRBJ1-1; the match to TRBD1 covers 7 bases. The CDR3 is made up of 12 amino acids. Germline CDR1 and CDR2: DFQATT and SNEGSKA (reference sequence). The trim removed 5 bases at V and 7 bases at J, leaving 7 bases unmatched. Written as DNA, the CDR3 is TGCAGTGCTGAGACAGGGTTCAGTGAAGCTTTCTTT. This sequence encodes CSAETGFSEAFF.

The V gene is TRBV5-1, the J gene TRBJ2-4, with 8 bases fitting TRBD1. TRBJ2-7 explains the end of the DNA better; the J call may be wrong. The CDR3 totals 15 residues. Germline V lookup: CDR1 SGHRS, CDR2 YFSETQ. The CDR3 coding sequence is TGCGCCAGCAGCTCAGACAGGGGACCAGGCTACGAGCAGTACTTC. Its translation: CASSSDRGPGYEQYF.

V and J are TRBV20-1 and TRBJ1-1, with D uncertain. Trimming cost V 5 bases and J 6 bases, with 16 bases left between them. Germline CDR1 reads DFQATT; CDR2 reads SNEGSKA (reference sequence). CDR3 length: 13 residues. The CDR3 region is CSASLRGSAEAFF. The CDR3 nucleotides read TGCAGTGCTTCCCTCAGAGGTAGCGCTGAAGCTTTCTTT.

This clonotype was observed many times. The chain's CDR3 is CSVEMGSNEQFF. The DNA of the CDR3 is TGCAGCGTTGAGATGGGGAGTAATGAGCAGTTCTTC. The rearrangement joins TRBV29-1 to TRBJ2-1; D possibly corresponds to TRBD2 (5 bases). Germline lookup yields CDR1 SQVTM and CDR2 ANQGSEA. The CDR3 is 12 amino acids. Trimming stripped 3 bases from V and 7 bases from J, with 10 bases between.

The CDR3 loop is CASSRAFAGRSNEQFF. The CDR3 DNA follows: TGTGCCAGCAGTCGGGCGTTCGCCGGGCGGAGCAATGAGCAGTTCTTC. The V call is TRBV2, the J call TRBJ2-1; D uncertain. The ends were cut back, 5 bases at V and 6 bases at J, with 20 bases in the middle. The CDR3 is 16 amino acids. Germline CDR1 SNHLY, CDR2 FYNNEI. The full variable domain, with the rest looked up from reference TRBV2 and TRBJ2-1, is EPEVTQTPSHQVTQMGQEVILRCVPISNHLYFYWYRQILGQKVEFLVSFYNNEISEKSEIFDDQFSVERPDGSNFTLKIRSTKLEDSAMYFCASSRAFAGRSNEQFFGPGTRLTVL.

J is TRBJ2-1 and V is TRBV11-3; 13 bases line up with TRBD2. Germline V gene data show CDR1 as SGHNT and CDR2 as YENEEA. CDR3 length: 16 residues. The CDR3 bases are TGTACCGGCAGCTCCGGGACTAGCGGGGAGTACAATGAGCAGTTCTTC. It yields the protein CTGSSGTSGEYNEQFF.

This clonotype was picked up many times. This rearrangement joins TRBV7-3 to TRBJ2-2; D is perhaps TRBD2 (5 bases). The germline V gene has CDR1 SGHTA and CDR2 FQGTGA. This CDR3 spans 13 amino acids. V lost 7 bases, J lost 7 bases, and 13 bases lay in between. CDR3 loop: CASKRESGGELFF. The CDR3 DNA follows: TGTGCCAGCAAAAGGGAGTCGGGCGGGGAGCTGTTTTTT.

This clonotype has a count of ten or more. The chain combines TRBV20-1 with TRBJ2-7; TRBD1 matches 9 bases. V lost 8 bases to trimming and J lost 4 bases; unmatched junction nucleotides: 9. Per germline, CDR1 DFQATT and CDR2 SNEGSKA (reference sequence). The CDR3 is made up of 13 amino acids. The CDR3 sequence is CSSETGGNYEQYF. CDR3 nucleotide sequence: TGCAGTTCAGAGACAGGGGGGAATTACGAGCAGTACTTC.

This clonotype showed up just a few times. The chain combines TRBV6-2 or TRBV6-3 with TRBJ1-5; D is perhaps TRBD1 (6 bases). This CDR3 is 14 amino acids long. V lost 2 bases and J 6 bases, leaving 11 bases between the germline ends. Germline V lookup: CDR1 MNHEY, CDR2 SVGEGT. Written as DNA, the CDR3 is TGTGCCAGCAGTTACGGGGGGGCCGGTCAGCCCCAGCATTTT. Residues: CASSYGGAGQPQHF.